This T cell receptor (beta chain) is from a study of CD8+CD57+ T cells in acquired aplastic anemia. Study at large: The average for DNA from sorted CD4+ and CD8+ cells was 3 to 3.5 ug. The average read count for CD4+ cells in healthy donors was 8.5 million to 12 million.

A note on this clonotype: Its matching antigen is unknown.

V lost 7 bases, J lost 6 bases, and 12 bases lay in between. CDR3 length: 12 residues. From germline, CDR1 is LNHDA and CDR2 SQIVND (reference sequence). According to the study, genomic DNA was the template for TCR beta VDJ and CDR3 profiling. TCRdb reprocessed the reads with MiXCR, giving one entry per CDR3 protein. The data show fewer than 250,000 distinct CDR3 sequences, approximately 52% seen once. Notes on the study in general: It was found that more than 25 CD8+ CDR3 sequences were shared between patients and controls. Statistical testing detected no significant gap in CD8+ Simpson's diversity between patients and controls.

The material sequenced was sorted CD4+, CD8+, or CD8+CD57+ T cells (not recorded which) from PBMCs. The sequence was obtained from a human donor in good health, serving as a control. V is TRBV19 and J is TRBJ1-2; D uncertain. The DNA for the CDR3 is TGTGCCAGTATAGGATCTCGACATGGCTACACCTTC. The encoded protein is CASIGSRHGYTF. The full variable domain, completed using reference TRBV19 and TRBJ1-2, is DGGITQSPKYLFRKEGQNVTLSCEQNLNHDAMYWYRQDPGQGLRLIYYSQIVNDFQKGDIAEGYSVSREKKESFPLTVTSAQKNPTAFYLCASIGSRHGYTFGSGTRLTVV.